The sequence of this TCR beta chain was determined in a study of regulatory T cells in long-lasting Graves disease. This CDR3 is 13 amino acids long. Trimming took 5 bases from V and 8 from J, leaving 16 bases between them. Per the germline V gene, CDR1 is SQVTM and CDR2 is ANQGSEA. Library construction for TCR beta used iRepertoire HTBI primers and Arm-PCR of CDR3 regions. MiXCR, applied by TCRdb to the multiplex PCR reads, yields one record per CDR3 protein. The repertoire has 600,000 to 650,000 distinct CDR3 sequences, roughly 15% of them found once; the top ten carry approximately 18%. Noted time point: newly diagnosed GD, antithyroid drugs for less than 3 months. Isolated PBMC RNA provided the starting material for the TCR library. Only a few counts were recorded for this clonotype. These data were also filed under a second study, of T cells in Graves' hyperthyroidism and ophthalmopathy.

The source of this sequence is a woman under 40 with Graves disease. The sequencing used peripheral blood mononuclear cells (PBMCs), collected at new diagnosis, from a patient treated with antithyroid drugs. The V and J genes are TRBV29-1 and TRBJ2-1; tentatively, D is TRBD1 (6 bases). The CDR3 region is CSVSSTGWDEQFF. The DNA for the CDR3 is TGCAGCGTTTCGTCCACAGGGTGGGATGAGCAGTTCTTC.